Listed here is a single T cell receptor (beta chain). The CDR3 has 16 amino acids. The germline V gene encodes CDR1 SGHNT and CDR2 YYREEE (reference sequence). Trimming left V 2 bases short and J 5 bases short, with 19 bases between. This sample is part of a study of T cell changes during pregnancy in multiple sclerosis. Clones were read by immunoSEQ multiplex PCR, and TCRdb kept only the in-frame ones, dropping some. In the table there are some 110,000 clones, approximately 90% of which are singletons. Source: peripheral blood, taken in the third trimester of pregnancy. This receptor was obtained from a female donor with multiple sclerosis, enrolled in a pregnancy study. The chain uses TRBV5-4 and TRBJ1-2; weak D call: TRBD1 (6 bases). The CDR3 protein is CASSFDSPTGLYGYTF. CDR3 nucleotides: TGTGCCAGCAGCTTCGATTCTCCGACAGGCCTATATGGCTACACCTTC.